This TCR beta chain was obtained from a study of T cells after yellow fever vaccination. The study, taken as a whole, reports: Clonotypes shared by both compartments, CD4 and CD8, made up a small share. Among primary-vaccination clones, most reappeared after the booster, at 95% to 96% for CD4 and 88% for CD8.

It was through 5'RACE template switching that TCR cDNA was made, with a universal primer site and UMIs added. TCRdb fed the 5' RACE reads into MiXCR, producing one record per CDR3 protein. The sample holds about 120,000 distinct CDR3 sequences; 7.2% are singletons and the top ten take 2.5% to 3.5%. The CDR3 is 15 residues long. Germline V gene lookup returns CDR1 MNHEY and CDR2 SVGAGI. Trimming cost V 6 bases and J 5 bases, with 16 bases left between them. This clonotype appeared many times. As yet, its antigen is unknown. The sequence came from a young man who received the YFV17D yellow fever vaccine. The sequencing here drew on CD4+ T cells sorted from PBMCs, taken approximately 47 days after the first yellow fever vaccination. The chain joins TRBV6-5 to TRBJ1-4; the D is unclear. CDR3 protein: CASSSEGSGNEKLFF. The CDR3 DNA reads as TGTGCCAGCAGCTCCGAAGGCAGCGGGAATGAAAAACTGTTTTTT.